This T cell receptor beta chain came from a study of T cell clones after liver transplantation. Turning to the study itself: As an antigen-independent comparator, third-party-reactive TCRbeta sequences came from pre-transplant mixed lymphocyte reactions. HCV positivity affected three of eight recipients; the rest lacked autoimmune or viral indications. Study outcomes and limitations: Post-transplant time points were not standardized, so conclusions are preliminary. The donor-reactive repertoire was only partly measurable in a couple of subjects, lacking donor cells.

Note on this clone: Its specificity is not known.

CDR3 length equals 15 residues. The V gene lost 0 bases and the J gene lost 1 base, with 9 bases spanning the gap. Per the germline V gene, CDR1 is MNHEY and CDR2 is SVGAGI. Profiling relied on immunoSEQ multiplex PCR, and the TCRdb table lists in-frame clones only, not all of them. The sample lists fewer than 65,000 clones, approximately 77% occurring once. This sample comprised CD4+ T cells from blood, obtained at the 22-month timepoint. The receptor comes from a human patient who received a liver transplant. Part of the T cell pool may stem from the graft donor. V usage is TRBV6-5 and J usage is TRBJ1-1; D is possibly TRBD1 (5 bases). The CDR3 region has the DNA TGTGCCAGCAGTTACTCGAGGCAGGGGAACACTGAAGCTTTCTTT. It codes for CASSYSRQGNTEAFF.